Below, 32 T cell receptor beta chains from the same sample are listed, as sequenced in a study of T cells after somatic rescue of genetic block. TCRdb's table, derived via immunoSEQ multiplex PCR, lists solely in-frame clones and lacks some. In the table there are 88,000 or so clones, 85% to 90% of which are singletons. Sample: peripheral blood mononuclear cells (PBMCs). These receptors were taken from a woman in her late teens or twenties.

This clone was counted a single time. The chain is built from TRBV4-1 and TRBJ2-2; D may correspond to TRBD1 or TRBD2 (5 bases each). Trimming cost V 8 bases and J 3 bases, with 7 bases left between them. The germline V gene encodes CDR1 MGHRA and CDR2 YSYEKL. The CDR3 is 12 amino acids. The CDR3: CASRDDTGELFF. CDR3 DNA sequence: TGCGCCAGCCGGGACGACACCGGGGAGCTGTTTTTT.

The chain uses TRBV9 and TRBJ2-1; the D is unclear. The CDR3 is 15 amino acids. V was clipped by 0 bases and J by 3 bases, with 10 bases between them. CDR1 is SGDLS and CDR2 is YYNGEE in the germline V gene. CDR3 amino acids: CASSVAPRVYNEQFF. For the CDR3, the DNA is TGTGCCAGCAGCGTAGCTCCGAGAGTCTACAATGAGCAGTTCTTC.

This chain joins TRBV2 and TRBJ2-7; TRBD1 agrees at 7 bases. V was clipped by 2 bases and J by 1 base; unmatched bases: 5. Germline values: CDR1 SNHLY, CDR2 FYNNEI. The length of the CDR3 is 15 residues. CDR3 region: CASSERQGYSYEQYF. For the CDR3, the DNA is TGTGCCAGCAGTGAACGACAGGGTTATTCCTACGAGCAGTACTTC.

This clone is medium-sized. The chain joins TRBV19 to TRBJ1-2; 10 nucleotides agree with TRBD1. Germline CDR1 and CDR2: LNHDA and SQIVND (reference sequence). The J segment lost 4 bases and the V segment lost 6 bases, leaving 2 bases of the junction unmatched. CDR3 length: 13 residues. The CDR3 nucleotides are TGTGCCAGTAGGGGACAGGGGATCTATGGCTACACCTTC. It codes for CASRGQGIYGYTF.

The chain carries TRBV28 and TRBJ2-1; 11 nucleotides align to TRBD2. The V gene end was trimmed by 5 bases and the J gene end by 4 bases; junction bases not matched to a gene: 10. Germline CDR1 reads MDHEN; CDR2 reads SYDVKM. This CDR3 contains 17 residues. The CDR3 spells CASSPHRLAGRYNEQFF. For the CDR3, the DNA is TGTGCCAGCAGTCCACACCGACTAGCGGGACGGTACAATGAGCAGTTCTTC. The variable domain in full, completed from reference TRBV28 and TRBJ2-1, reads DVKVTQSSRYLVKRTGEKVFLECVQDMDHENMFWYRQDPGLGLRLIYFSYDVKMKEKGDIPEGYSVSREKKERFSLILESASTNQTSMYLCASSPHRLAGRYNEQFFGPGTRLTVL.

The CDR3 loop is CASSVSGSYNEQFF. The CDR3 coding sequence is TGTGCCAGCAGCGTATCGGGCTCCTACAATGAGCAGTTCTTC. The V gene is TRBV9, the J gene TRBJ2-1; D gene unclear. The CDR3 has 14 residues. CDR1 and CDR2 from the germline V gene are SGDLS and YYNGEE. V lost 1 base, J lost 0 bases, and 5 bases lay in between.

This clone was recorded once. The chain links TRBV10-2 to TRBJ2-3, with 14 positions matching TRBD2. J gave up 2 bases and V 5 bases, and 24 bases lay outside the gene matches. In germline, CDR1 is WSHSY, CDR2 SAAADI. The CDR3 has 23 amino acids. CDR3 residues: CASSRGPGGGWGLAGDPTDTQYF. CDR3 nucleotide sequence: TGCGCCAGCAGTCGGGGTCCTGGCGGGGGTTGGGGACTAGCGGGAGACCCCACAGATACGCAGTATTTT.

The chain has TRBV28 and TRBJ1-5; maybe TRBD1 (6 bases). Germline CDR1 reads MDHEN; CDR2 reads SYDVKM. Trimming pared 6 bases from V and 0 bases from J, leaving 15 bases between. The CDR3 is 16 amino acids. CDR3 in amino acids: CASSPPGAFSNQPQHF. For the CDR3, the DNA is TGTGCCAGCAGCCCCCCAGGGGCCTTTAGCAATCAGCCCCAGCATTTT. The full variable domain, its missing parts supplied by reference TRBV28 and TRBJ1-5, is DVKVTQSSRYLVKRTGEKVFLECVQDMDHENMFWYRQDPGLGLRLIYFSYDVKMKEKGDIPEGYSVSREKKERFSLILESASTNQTSMYLCASSPPGAFSNQPQHFGDGTRLSIL.

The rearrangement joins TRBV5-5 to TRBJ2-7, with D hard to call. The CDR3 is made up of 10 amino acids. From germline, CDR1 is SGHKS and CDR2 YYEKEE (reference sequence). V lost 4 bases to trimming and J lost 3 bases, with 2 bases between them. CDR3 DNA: TGTGCCAGCAGCCTCTACGAGCAGTACTTC. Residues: CASSLYEQYF.

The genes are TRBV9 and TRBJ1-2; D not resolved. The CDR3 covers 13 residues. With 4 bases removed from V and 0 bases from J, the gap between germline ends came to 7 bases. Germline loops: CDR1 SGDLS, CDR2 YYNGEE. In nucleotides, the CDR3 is TGTGCCAGCAGCCCCGACCCTAACTATGGCTACACCTTC. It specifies CASSPDPNYGYTF.

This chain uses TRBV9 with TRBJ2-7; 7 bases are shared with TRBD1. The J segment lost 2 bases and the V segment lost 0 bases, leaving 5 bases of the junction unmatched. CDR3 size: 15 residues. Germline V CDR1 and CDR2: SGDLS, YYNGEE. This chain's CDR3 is CASSVADGTAYEQYF. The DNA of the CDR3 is TGTGCCAGCAGCGTAGCCGACGGGACAGCCTACGAGCAGTACTTC.

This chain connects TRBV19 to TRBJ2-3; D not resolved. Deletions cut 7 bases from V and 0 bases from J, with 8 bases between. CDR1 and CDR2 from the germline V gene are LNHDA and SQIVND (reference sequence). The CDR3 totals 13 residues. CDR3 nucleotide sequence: TGTGCCAGTACCCTCTCTAGCACAGATACGCAGTATTTT. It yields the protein CASTLSSTDTQYF.

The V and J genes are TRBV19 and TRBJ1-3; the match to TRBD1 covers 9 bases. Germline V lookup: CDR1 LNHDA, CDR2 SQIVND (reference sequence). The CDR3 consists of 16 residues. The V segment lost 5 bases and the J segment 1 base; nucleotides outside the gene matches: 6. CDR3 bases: TGTGCCAGTAGTCCGGGACAGGGAGGTTCTGGAAACACCATATATTTT. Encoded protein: CASSPGQGGSGNTIYF.

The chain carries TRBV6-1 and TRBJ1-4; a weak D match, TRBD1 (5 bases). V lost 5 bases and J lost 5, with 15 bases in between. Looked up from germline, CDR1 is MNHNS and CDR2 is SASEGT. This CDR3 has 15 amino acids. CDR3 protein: CASSLAGLRNEKLFF. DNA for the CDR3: TGTGCCAGCAGTTTGGCAGGGTTGAGGAATGAAAAACTGTTTTTT.

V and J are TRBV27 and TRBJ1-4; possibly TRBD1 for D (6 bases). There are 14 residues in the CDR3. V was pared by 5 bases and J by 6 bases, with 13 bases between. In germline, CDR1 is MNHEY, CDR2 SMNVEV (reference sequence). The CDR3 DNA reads TGTGCCAGCAGTCCTCGACAGGATCATGAAAAACTGTTTTTT. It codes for CASSPRQDHEKLFF.

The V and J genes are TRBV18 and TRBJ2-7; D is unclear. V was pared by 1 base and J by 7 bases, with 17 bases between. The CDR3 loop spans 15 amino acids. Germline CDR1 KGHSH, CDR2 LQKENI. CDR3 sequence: CASSPLALVAGEQYF. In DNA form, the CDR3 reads TGTGCCAGCTCACCACTAGCCCTGGTTGCCGGGGAGCAGTACTTC.

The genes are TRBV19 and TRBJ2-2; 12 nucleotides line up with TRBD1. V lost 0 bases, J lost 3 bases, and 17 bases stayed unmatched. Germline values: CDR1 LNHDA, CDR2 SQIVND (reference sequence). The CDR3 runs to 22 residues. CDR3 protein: CASSIDRPIWGQGARDTGELFF. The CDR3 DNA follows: TGTGCCAGTAGTATAGATCGACCCATATGGGGACAGGGGGCGCGAGACACCGGGGAGCTGTTTTTT.

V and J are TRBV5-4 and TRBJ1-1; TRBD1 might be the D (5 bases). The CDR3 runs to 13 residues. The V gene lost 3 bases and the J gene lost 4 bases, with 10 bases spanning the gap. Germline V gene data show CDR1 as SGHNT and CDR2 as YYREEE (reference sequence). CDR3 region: CASSSGGGTEAFF. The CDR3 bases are TGTGCCAGCAGCTCCGGGGGGGGCACTGAAGCTTTCTTT.

CDR3: CSVAEGAPSFNYGYTF. The DNA of the CDR3 is TGCAGCGTTGCGGAGGGGGCCCCTTCCTTCAACTATGGCTACACCTTC. The chain links TRBV29-1 to TRBJ1-2; 7 bases map to TRBD1. The CDR3 spans 16 residues. Germline V gene sequence: CDR1 SQVTM, CDR2 ANQGSEA. J was trimmed by 2 bases and V by 4 bases; bases with no gene match: 13. The complete variable domain, with remaining parts taken from reference TRBV29-1 and TRBJ1-2, reads SAVISQKPSRDICQRGTSLTIQCQVDSQVTMMFWYRQQPGQSLTLIATANQGSEATYESGFVIDKFPISRPNLTFSTLTVSNMSPEDSSIYLCSVAEGAPSFNYGYTFGSGTRLTVV.

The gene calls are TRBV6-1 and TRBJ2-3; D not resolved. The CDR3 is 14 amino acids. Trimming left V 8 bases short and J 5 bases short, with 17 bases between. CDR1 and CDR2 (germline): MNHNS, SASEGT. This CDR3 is CASGNVWFEDTQYF. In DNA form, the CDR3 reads TGTGCCAGCGGGAACGTGTGGTTCGAAGATACGCAGTATTTT.

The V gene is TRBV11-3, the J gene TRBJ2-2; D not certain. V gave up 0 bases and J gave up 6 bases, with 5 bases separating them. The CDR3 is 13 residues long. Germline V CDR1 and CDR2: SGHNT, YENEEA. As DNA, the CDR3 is TGTGCCAGCAGCTTAGAGGCCGCCGGGGAGCTGTTTTTT. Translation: CASSLEAAGELFF.

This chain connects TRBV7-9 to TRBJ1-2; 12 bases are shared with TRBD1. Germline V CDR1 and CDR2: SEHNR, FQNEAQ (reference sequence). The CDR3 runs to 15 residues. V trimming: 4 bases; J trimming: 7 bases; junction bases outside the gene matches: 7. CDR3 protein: CASSSGGDRGPGYTF. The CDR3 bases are TGTGCCAGCAGCTCGGGCGGGGACAGGGGGCCTGGCTACACCTTC.

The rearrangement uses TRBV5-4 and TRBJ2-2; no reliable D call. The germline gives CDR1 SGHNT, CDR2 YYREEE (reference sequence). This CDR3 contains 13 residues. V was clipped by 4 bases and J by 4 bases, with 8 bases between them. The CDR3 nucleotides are TGTGCCAGCAGCCCAACAAGCACCGGGGAGCTGTTTTTT. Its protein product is CASSPTSTGELFF.

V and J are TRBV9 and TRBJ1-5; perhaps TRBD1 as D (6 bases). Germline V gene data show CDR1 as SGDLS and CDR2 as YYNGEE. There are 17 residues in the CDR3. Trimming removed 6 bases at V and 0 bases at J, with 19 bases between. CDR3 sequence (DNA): TGTGCCAGCACTCCCTCCGGGACATGCCCTAGCAATCAGCCCCAGCATTTT. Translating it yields CASTPSGTCPSNQPQHF.

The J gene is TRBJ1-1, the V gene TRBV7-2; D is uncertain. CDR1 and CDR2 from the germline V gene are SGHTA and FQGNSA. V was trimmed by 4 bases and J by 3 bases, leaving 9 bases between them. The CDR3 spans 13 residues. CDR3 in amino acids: CASSWRRDTEAFF. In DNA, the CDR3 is TGTGCCAGCAGCTGGCGACGGGACACTGAAGCTTTCTTT.

The CDR3 DNA sequence: TGTGCCAGCAGTTTATCAGGGGACGAGCAGTACTTC. Residues: CASSLSGDEQYF. V and J are TRBV27 and TRBJ2-7, with D perhaps TRBD1 (5 bases). Germline lookup yields CDR1 MNHEY and CDR2 SMNVEV (reference sequence). The CDR3 is made up of 12 amino acids. The germline V and J ends were trimmed by 0 bases and 5 bases, with 5 bases remaining between them.

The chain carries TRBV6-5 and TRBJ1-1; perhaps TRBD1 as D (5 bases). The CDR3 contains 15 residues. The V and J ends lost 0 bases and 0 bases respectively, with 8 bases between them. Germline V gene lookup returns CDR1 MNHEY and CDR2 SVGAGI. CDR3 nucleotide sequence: TGTGCCAGCAGTTACTCGACAGTAGTGAACACTGAAGCTTTCTTT. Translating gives CASSYSTVVNTEAFF.

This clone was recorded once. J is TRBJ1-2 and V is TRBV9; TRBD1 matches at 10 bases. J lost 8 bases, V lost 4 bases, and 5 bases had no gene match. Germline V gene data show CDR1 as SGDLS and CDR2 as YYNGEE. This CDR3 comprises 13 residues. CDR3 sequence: CASSFGQGGGYTF. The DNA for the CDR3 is TGTGCCAGCAGCTTCGGACAGGGGGGCGGCTACACCTTC.

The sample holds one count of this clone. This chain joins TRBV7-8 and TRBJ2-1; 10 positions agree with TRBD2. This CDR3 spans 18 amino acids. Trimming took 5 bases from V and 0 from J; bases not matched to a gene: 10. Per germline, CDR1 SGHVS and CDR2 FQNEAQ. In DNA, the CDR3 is TGTGCCAGCAGCCCCGTAGGGACTAGCGATAGCTCCTACAATGAGCAGTTCTTC. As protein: CASSPVGTSDSSYNEQFF.

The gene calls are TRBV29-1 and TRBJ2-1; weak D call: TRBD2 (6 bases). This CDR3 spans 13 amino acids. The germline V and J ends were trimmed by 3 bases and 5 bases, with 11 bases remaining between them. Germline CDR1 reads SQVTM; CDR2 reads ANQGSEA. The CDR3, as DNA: TGCAGCGTTGATCCGGGACTCGACAATGAGCAGTTCTTC. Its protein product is CSVDPGLDNEQFF.

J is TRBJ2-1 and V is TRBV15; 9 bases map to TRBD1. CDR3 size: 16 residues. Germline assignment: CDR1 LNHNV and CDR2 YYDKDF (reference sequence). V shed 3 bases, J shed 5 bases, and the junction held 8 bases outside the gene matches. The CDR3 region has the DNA TGTGCCACCAGCAGGGGGTCGGGACAGGGAAACAATGAGCAGTTCTTC. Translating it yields CATSRGSGQGNNEQFF.

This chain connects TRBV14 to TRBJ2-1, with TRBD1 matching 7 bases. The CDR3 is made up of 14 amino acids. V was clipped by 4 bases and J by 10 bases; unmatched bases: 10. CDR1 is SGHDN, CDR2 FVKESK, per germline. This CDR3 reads CASSPLGQTPEQFF. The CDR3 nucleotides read TGTGCCAGCAGCCCCTTGGGACAGACCCCAGAGCAGTTCTTC.